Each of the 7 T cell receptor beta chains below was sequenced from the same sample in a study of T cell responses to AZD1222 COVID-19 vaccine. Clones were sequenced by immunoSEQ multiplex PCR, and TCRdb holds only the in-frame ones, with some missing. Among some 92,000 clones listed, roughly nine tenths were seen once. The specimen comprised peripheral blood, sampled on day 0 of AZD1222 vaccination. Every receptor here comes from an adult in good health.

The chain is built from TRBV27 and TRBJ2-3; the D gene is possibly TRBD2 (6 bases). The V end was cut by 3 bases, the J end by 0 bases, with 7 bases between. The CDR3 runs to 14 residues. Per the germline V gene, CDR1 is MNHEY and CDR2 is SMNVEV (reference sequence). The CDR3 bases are TGTGCCAGCAGTTTTAGCGGAAGCACAGATACGCAGTATTTT. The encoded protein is CASSFSGSTDTQYF.

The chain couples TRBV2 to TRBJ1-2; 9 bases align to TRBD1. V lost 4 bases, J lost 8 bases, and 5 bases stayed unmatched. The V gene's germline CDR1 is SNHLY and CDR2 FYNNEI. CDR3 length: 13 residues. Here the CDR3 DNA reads TGTGCCAGCAGTGGGACAGGGGAGTACGGCTACACCTTC. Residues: CASSGTGEYGYTF.

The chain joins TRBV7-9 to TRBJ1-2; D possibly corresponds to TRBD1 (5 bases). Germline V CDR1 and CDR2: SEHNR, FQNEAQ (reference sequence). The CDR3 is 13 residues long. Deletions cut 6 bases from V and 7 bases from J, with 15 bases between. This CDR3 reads CASREEARGGYTF. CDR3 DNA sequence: TGTGCCAGCAGAGAGGAGGCAAGGGGTGGCTACACCTTC.

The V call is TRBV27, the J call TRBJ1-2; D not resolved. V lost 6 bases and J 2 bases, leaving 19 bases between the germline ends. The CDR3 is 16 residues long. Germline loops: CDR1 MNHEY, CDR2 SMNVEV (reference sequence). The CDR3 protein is CASRRPDGRQNYGYTF. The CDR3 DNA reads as TGTGCCAGCAGACGCCCGGACGGGCGGCAAAACTATGGCTACACCTTC.

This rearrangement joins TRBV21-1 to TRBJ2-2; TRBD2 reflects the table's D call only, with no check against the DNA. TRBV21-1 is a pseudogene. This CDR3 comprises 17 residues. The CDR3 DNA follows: TGTGCCAGCAGCAATACAGGCCGAGGCGCGGGGACCGGGGAGCTGTTTTTT. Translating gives CASSNTGRGAGTGELFF.

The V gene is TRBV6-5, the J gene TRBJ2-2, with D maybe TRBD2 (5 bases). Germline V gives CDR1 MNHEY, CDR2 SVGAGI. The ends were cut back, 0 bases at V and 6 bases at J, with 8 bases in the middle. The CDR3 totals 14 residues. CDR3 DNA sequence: TGTGCCAGCAGTTACTCCTCGGGGTCCGGGGAGCTGTTTTTT. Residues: CASSYSSGSGELFF.

Written as DNA, the CDR3 is TGTGCCAGCAGATTTGGGGGACAGGTCGACACTGAAGCTTTCTTT. It yields the protein CASRFGGQVDTEAFF. This sequence joins TRBV5-4 and TRBJ1-1; TRBD1 aligns across 8 bases. Losses at the gene ends were 5 bases for V and 3 bases for J; bases not matched to a gene: 9. Per the germline V gene, CDR1 is SGHNT and CDR2 is YYREEE (reference sequence). The CDR3 length is 15 residues.